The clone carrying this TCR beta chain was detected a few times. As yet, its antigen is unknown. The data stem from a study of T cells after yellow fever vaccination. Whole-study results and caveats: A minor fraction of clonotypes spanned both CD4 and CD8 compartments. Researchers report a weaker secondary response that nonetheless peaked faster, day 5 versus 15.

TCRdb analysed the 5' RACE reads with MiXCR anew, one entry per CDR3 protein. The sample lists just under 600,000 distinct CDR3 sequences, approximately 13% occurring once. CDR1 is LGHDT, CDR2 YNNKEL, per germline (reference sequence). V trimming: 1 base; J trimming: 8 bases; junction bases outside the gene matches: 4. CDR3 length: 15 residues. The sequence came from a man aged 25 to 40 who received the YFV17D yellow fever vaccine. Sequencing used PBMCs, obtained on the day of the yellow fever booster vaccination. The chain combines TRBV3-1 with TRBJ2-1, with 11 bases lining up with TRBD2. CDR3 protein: CASSQVLAGGYEQFF. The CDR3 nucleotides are TGTGCCAGCAGCCAAGTTCTAGCGGGAGGCTATGAGCAGTTCTTC.